The present T cell receptor beta chain was sequenced within a study of OX40 agonist ivuxolimab in advanced cancers. Sequencing used immunoSEQ multiplex PCR; TCRdb keeps in-frame clones, though not all of them. The table lists more than 9,000 clones, around three quarters of them singletons, with approximately 20% in the top ten. The CDR3 length is 14 residues. The germline V gene has CDR1 MNHNY and CDR2 SVGAGI (reference sequence). Trimming took off 6 bases at V and 1 base at J, with 10 bases between the two ends. This clonotype originated in an adult with an advanced solid tumor such as melanoma, head and neck, liver or kidney cancer. The J gene is TRBJ1-5, the V gene TRBV6-6; D not resolved. Material: CD4+ or CD8+ T cells sorted from blood, obtained in a trial of the OX40 agonist ivuxolimab. CDR3 region: CASSPWGSNQPQHF. CDR3 nucleotide sequence: TGTGCCAGCAGCCCCTGGGGAAGCAATCAGCCCCAGCATTTT.